This is a list of T cell receptor beta chains from one sample in a study of STAT5B mutations in CD4+ large granular lymphocyte leukemia. The repertoire was sequenced with immunoSEQ multiplex PCR; TCRdb's copy has only in-frame clones and lacks some. Of tens of thousands of clones in the sample, around 85% are singletons; the top ten hold under 0.4%. The sequenced material came from CD4+ T cells from blood buffy coats. These receptors were taken from a human donor in good health. Each CDR3 is given with its conserved first and last residue. A D gene is named only where the DNA matches it firmly. Where a row states a size, it is once, few, many or the class of an expanded clone; other rows omit it.

>TRBJ2-1|NA|TRBV10-3|TRBD2
CAISDRGGGLAGGPGSYNEQFF
TGTGCCATCAGTGACCGGGGGGGTGGACTAGCGGGAGGGCCGGGATCCTACAATGAGCAGTTCTTC
>TRBJ2-7|NA|TRBV18|TRBD1
CASSRGGGDEQYF
TGTGCCAGCTCACGAGGGGGCGGTGACGAGCAGTACTTC
>TRBJ2-1|once|TRBV9|NA
CASSASPYAYNEQFF
TGTGCCAGCAGCGCTAGTCCTTATGCCTACAATGAGCAGTTCTTC
>TRBJ1-2|NA|TRBV6-1|TRBD1
CASSVDRAFYGYTF
TGTGCCAGCAGTGTGGACAGGGCATTCTATGGCTACACCTTC
>TRBJ1-2|NA|TRBV5-4|NA
CASTLGGPNYGYTF
TGTGCCAGCACCCTGGGGGGACCCAACTATGGCTACACCTTC
>TRBJ1-3|NA|TRBV15|NA
CATRGSSGNTIYF
TGTGCCACCAGGGGCAGCTCTGGAAACACCATATATTTT
>TRBJ2-1|NA|TRBV9|TRBD2
CASSATSATYNEQFF
TGTGCCAGCAGCGCAACTAGCGCGACCTACAATGAGCAGTTCTTC
>TRBJ2-1|NA|TRBV6-5|TRBD1
CASSLQGALYNEQFF
TGTGCCAGCAGCCTACAGGGGGCTCTCTACAATGAGCAGTTCTTC
>TRBJ2-2|NA|TRBV5-6|NA
CASSSLLNTGELFF
TGTGCCAGCAGCTCCCTCCTTAACACCGGGGAGCTGTTTTTT
>TRBJ2-7|NA|TRBV6-1|NA
CASSEAPDSSYEQYF
TGTGCCAGCAGTGAAGCGCCCGACAGCTCCTACGAGCAGTACTTC
>TRBJ2-1|NA|TRBV19|NA
CASRPHPGGAGQYNEQFF
TGTGCCAGTAGGCCTCACCCTGGGGGAGCGGGACAATACAATGAGCAGTTCTTC
>TRBJ1-2|few|TRBV5-1|NA
CASSLGQGHYGYTF
TGCGCCAGCAGCTTGGGTCAGGGCCACTATGGCTACACCTTC
>TRBJ1-3|once|TRBV19|NA
CASSTLGSNSGNTIYF
TGTGCCAGTAGTACCCTCGGCAGTAACTCTGGAAACACCATATATTTT
>TRBJ2-5|NA|TRBV7-8|TRBD2
CASSLAGGRDETQYF
TGTGCCAGCAGCCTCGCCGGGGGGAGAGACGAGACCCAGTACTTC
>TRBJ1-1|NA|TRBV15|NA
CATSRENTEAFF
TGTGCCACCAGCAGAGAAAACACTGAAGCTTTCTTT
>TRBJ1-6|NA|TRBV28|NA
CAVPGAILHNSPLHF
TGTGCCGTCCCGGGGGCCATCCTTCATAATTCACCCCTCCACTTT
>TRBJ2-7|NA|TRBV19|NA
CASSIAVSNYEQYF
TGTGCCAGTAGTATAGCGGTCAGTAACTACGAGCAGTACTTC
>TRBJ1-6|NA|TRBV9|NA
CASSASGTLNSPLHF
TGTGCCAGCAGCGCCTCCGGGACCCTAAATTCACCCCTCCACTTT
>TRBJ2-1|NA|TRBV7-7|TRBD2
CASSWGTSGNNEQFF
TGTGCCAGCAGCTGGGGGACTAGCGGAAACAATGAGCAGTTCTTC
>TRBJ2-3|NA|TRBV7-9|TRBD2
CASSLGRLAGARSTDTQYF
TGTGCCAGCAGCTTAGGGCGACTAGCGGGGGCCCGCTCCACAGATACGCAGTATTTT
>TRBJ2-2|NA|TRBV30|TRBD1
CAWSVQGTGELFF
TGTGCCTGGAGTGTACAGGGGACCGGGGAGCTGTTTTTT
>TRBJ2-1|NA|TRBV6-5|TRBD1
CASSYTGTVEQFF
TGTGCCAGCAGTTATACCGGGACAGTAGAGCAGTTCTTC
>TRBJ2-3|NA|TRBV6-6|NA
CASSSQGMADTQYF
TGTGCCAGCAGCTCTCAGGGGATGGCAGATACGCAGTATTTT
>TRBJ1-5|NA|TRBV6-5|NA
CASSYSAEGQPQHF
TGTGCCAGCAGTTACTCGGCGGAGGGGCAGCCCCAGCATTTT
>TRBJ2-7|few|TRBV30|TRBD2
CAWSQGLAERGQYF
TGTGCCTGGAGCCAGGGACTAGCGGAAAGGGGGCAGTACTTC
>TRBJ2-7|few|TRBV28|NA
CASSLTSYEQYF
TGTGCCAGCAGTCTCACCTCCTACGAGCAGTACTTC
>TRBJ1-5|NA|TRBV30|NA
CAWSPAGQTNQPQHF
TGTGCCTGGAGTCCTGCGGGCCAGACAAATCAGCCCCAGCATTTT
>TRBJ2-5|NA|TRBV18|NA
CASSPRGGETQYF
TGTGCCAGCTCACCACGTGGTGGCGAGACCCAGTACTTC
>TRBJ2-1|NA|TRBV5-4|TRBD1
CASSLAGTEDNEQFF
TGTGCCAGCAGCTTGGCTGGGACAGAAGACAATGAGCAGTTCTTC
>TRBJ2-7|NA|TRBV27|TRBD1
CASSPRRTGGSYEQYF
TGTGCCAGCAGTCCGCGACGGACAGGGGGTTCCTACGAGCAGTACTTC
>TRBJ1-1|NA|TRBV28|NA
CASSLEVSLGPEAFF
TGTGCCAGCAGCCTCGAGGTTTCACTCGGTCCTGAAGCTTTCTTT
>TRBJ2-6|NA|TRBV19|NA
CASSITSSGANVLTF
TGTGCCAGTAGTATTACGAGCTCTGGGGCCAACGTCCTGACTTTC
>TRBJ1-2|NA|TRBV9|TRBD1
CASSVGTGVPGYGYTF
TGTGCCAGCAGCGTAGGGACAGGGGTGCCAGGCTATGGCTACACCTTC
>TRBJ2-1|NA|TRBV7-2|TRBD2
CASSPTSGGVLGNEQFF
TGTGCCAGCAGCCCGACTAGCGGGGGGGTGTTGGGCAATGAGCAGTTCTTC
>TRBJ1-3|NA|TRBV5-4|NA
CASSQDTVSGNTIYF
TGTGCCAGCAGCCAGGATACGGTGTCTGGAAACACCATATATTTT
>TRBJ2-7|NA|TRBV18|NA
CASSPDSLEEQYF
TGTGCCAGCTCACCTGACAGTTTGGAAGAGCAGTACTTC
>TRBJ2-2|NA|TRBV6-5|TRBD2
CASSYSLAGGPGELFF
TGTGCCAGCAGTTATTCACTAGCGGGAGGGCCCGGGGAGCTGTTTTTT
>TRBJ1-2|NA|TRBV4-2|NA
CASSQDSHGYTF
TGTGCCAGCAGCCAAGATTCCCATGGCTACACCTTC
>TRBJ1-2|NA|TRBV5-6|NA
CASSAPGQHTF
TGTGCCAGCAGCGCCCCGGGACAACACACCTTC
>TRBJ1-2|once|TRBV19|NA
CASSPPGYGYTF
TGTGCCAGTAGTCCACCGGGCTATGGCTACACCTTC
>TRBJ2-7|NA|TRBV7-2|NA
CASSPTNYAYEQYF
TGTGCCAGCAGCCCCACGAACTACGCCTACGAGCAGTACTTC
>TRBJ2-7|NA|TRBV21-1|NA
CASSLWTGAYEQYF
TGTGCCAGCAGCTTGTGGACAGGGGCCTACGAGCAGTACTTC
>TRBJ2-3|NA|TRBV19|NA
CASSMEGAGARDTQYF
TGTGCCAGTAGTATGGAGGGCGCGGGGGCTAGAGATACGCAGTATTTT
>TRBJ1-4|NA|TRBV7-8|NA
CASSPGPTNEKLFF
TGTGCCAGCAGCCCCGGCCCAACTAATGAAAAACTGTTTTTT
>TRBJ1-6|NA|TRBV28|NA
CASSYQGAGGSPLHF
TGTGCCAGCAGTTATCAAGGGGCGGGTGGTTCACCCCTCCACTTT